This T cell receptor beta chain was sequenced for a study of identical twins. A single record per CDR3 protein comes from TCRdb applying MiXCR to the 5' RACE reads. The sample lists hundreds of thousands of distinct CDR3 sequences; over 20% were seen once. This clonotype was observed a few times. Its antigen is still unknown. The V segment lost 6 bases and the J segment 5 bases; nucleotides outside the gene matches: 9. CDR3 size: 15 residues. Findings and caveats of the study: Twin pairs had excess sharing that was weaker in beta out-of-frame sequences. Donors were not followed over many years; analysis was cross-sectional.

These data were also reused for a study on T cells expressing NK-cell markers. That publication notes: Several of the donors carried dominant NKG2C+ clonotypes that took up roughly 1.0-7.0% of their CD8+ T cells. Four donors' CD3+CD56-NKG2C+ cells were dominated by the same clonotypes.

The genes are TRBV12-3 or TRBV12-4 and TRBJ2-3, with 9 bases matching TRBD1. Sequenced input: PBMCs. This TCR came from a woman aged 18-29 years in good health. For the CDR3, the DNA is TGTGCCAGCAGCTCCGGGACAGGGAGGGGAGATACGCAGTATTTT. Translation: CASSSGTGRGDTQYF.